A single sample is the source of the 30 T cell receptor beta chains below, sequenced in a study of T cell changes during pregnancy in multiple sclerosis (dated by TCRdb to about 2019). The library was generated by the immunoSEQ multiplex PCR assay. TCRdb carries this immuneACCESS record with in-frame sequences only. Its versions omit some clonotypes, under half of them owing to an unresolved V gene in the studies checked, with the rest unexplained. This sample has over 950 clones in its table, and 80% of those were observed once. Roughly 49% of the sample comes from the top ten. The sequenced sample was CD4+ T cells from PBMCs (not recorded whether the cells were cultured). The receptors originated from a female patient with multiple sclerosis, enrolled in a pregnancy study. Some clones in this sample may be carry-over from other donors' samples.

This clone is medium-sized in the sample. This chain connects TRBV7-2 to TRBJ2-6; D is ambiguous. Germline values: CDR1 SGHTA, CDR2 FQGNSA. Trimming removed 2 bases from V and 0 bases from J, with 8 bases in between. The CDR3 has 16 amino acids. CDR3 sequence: CASSLTIPSGANVLTF. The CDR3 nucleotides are TGTGCCAGCAGCTTAACAATACCCTCTGGGGCCAACGTCCTGACTTTC.

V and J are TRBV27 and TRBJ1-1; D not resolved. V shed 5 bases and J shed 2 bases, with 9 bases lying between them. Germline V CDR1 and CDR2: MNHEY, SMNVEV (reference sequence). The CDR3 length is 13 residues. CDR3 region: CASSTSLNTEAFF. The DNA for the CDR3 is TGTGCCAGCAGTACCTCGCTTAACACTGAAGCTTTCTTT.

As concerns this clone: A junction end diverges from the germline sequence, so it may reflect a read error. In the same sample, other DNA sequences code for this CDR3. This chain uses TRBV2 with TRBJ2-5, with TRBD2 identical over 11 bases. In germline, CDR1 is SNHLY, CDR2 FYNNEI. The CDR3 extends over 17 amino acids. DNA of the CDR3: TGCGCCAGCAGATTATCTATAGCGGGAGGGCCCCGGGAAACCCAGTACTTC. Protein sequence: CASRLSIAGGPRETQYF.

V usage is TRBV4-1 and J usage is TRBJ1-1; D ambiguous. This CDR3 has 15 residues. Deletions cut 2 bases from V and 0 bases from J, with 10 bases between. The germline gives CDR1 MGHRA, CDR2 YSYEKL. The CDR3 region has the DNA TGCGCCAGCAGCCAACCACAAGGAATGAACACTGAAGCTTTCTTT. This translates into CASSQPQGMNTEAFF.

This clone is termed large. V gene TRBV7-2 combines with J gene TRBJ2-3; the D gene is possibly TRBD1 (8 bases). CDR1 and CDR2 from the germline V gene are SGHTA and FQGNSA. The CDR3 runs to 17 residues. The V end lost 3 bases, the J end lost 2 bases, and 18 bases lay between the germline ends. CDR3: CASSFRQGRGYTDTQYF. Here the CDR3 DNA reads TGTGCCAGCAGCTTCAGACAGGGGAGGGGATACACAGATACGCAGTATTTT.

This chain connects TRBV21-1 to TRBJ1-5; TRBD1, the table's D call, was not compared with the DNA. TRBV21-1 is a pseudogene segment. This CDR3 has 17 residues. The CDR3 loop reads CASSKGWDTYGNQPQHF. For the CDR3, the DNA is TGTGCCAGCAGCAAAGGTTGGGACACTTATGGCAATCAGCCCCAGCATTTT.

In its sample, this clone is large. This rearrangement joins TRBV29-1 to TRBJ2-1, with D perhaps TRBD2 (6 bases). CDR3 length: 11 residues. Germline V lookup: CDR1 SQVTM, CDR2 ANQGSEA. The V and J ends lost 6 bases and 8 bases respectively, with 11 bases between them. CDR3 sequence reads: CSVATSDEQFF. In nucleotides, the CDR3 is TGCAGCGTGGCGACTAGTGATGAGCAGTTCTTC.

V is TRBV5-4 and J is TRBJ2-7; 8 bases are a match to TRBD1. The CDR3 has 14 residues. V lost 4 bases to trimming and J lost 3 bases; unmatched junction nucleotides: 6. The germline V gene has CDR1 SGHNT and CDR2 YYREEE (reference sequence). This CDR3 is CASSPVGQGYEQYF. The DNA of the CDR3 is TGTGCCAGCAGCCCGGTAGGACAGGGCTACGAGCAGTACTTC.

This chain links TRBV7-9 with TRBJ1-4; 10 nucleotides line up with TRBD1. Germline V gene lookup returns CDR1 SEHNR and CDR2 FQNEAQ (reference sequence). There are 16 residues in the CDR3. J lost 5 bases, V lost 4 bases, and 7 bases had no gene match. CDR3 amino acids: CASSYRDRGRNEKLFF. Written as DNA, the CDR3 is TGTGCCAGCAGCTACCGGGACAGGGGACGGAATGAAAAACTGTTTTTT.

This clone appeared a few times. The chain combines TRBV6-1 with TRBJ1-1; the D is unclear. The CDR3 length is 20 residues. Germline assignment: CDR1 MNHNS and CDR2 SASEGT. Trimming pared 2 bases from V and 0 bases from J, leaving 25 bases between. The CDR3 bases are TGTGCCAGCAGTGAATATAATATTTGGAGGCGTGCTTTTATGAACACTGAAGCTTTCTTT. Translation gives CASSEYNIWRRAFMNTEAFF.

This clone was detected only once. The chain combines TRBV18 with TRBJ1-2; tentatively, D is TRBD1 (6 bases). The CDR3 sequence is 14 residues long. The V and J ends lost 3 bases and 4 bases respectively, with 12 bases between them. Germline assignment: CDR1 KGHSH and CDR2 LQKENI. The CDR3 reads CASSPTGAFYGYTF. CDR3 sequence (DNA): TGTGCCAGCTCACCGACGGGGGCATTCTATGGCTACACCTTC.

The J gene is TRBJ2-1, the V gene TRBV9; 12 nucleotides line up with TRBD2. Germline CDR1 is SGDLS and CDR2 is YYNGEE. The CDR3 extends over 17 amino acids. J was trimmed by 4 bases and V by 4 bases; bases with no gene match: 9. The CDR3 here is CASSRAASGRVYNEQFF. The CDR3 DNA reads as TGTGCCAGCAGCAGGGCGGCTAGCGGGAGGGTGTACAATGAGCAGTTCTTC.

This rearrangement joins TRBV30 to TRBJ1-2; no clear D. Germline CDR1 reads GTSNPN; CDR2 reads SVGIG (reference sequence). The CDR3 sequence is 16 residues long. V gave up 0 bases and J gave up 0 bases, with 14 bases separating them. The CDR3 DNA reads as TGTGCCTGGAGTGTATTCCCCCGCTTAGCTAACTATGGCTACACCTTC. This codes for CAWSVFPRLANYGYTF.

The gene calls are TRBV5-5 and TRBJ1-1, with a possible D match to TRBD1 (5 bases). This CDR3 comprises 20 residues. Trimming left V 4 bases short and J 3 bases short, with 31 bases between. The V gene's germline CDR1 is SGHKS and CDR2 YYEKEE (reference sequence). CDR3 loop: CASSVNALRGGRGSDTEAFF. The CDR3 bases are TGTGCCAGCAGCGTGAACGCCCTGAGGGGTGGGAGGGGATCAGACACTGAAGCTTTCTTT.

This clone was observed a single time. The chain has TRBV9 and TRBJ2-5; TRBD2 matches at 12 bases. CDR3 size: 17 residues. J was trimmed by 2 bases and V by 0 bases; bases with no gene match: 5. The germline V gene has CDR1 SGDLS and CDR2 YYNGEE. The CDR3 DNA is TGTGCCAGCAGCGTAGGGGCGACTAGCGGGGGACAAGAGACCCAGTACTTC. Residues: CASSVGATSGGQETQYF.

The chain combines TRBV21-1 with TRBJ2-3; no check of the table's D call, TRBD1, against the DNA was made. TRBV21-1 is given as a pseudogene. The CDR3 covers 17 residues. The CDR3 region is CASSKHPGDRGQDTQYF. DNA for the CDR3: TGTGCCAGCAGCAAACACCCCGGGGACAGGGGACAGGATACGCAGTATTTT.

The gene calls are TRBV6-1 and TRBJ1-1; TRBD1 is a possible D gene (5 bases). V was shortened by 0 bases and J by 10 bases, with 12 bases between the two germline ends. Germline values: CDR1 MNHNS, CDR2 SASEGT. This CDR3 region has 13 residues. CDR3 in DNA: TGTGCCAGCAGTGAAGCGGGACGCCTAAGAGCTTTCTTT. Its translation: CASSEAGRLRAFF.

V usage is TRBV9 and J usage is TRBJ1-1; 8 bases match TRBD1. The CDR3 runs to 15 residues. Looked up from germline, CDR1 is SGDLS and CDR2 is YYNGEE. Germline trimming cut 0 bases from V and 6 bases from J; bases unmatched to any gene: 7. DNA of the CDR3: TGTGCCAGCAGCGTAGTTTACAGGGGGATGGCTGAAGCTTTCTTT. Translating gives CASSVVYRGMAEAFF.

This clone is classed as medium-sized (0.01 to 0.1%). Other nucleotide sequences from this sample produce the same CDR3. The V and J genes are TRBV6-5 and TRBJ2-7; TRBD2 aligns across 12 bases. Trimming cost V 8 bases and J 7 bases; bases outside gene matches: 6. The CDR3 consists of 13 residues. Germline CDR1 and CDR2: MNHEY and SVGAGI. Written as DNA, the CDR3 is TGTGCCAGCTTGACTAGCGGGAGAGGGGAGCAGTACTTC. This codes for CASLTSGRGEQYF.

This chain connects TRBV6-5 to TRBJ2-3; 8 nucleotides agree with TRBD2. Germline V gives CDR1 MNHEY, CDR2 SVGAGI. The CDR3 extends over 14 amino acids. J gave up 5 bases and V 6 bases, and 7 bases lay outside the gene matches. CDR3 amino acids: CASSRRGGKDTQYF. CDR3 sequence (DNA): TGTGCCAGCAGCCGCCGGGGGGGCAAAGATACGCAGTATTTT.

The CDR3 sequence is CASSVNLAADNEQFF. CDR3 in DNA: TGTGCCAGCAGCGTAAACCTAGCGGCTGACAATGAGCAGTTCTTC. The chain carries TRBV9 and TRBJ2-1; 7 positions agree with TRBD2. Germline V gene data show CDR1 as SGDLS and CDR2 as YYNGEE. V shed 1 base and J 5 bases; nucleotides not matched to a gene: 6. The CDR3 is 15 amino acids.

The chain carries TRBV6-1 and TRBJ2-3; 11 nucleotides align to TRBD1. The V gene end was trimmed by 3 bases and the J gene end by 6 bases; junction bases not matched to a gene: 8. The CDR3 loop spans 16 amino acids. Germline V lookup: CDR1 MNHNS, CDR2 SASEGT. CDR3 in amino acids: CASSETGTGGVDTQYF. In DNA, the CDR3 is TGTGCCAGCAGTGAGACCGGGACAGGGGGAGTGGATACGCAGTATTTT.

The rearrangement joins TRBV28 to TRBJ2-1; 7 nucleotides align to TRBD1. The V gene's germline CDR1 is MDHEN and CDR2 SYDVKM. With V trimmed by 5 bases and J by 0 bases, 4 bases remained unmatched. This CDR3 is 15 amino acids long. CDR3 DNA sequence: TGTGCCAGCAGTCTGGACAGGACCTCCTACAATGAGCAGTTCTTC. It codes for CASSLDRTSYNEQFF.

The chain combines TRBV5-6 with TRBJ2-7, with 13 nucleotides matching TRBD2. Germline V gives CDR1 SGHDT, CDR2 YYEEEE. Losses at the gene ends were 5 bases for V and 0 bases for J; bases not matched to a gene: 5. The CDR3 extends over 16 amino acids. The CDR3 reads CASSNGLAGASYEQYF. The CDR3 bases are TGTGCCAGCAGTAATGGACTAGCGGGGGCCTCCTACGAGCAGTACTTC.

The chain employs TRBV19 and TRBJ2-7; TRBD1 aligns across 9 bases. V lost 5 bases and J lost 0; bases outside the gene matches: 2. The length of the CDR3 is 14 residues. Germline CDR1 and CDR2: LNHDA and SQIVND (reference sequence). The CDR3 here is CASSLGQGSYEQYF. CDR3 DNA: TGTGCCAGTAGTTTGGGACAGGGCTCCTACGAGCAGTACTTC. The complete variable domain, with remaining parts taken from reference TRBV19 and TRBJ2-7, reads DGGITQSPKYLFRKEGQNVTLSCEQNLNHDAMYWYRQDPGQGLRLIYYSQIVNDFQKGDIAEGYSVSREKKESFPLTVTSAQKNPTAFYLCASSLGQGSYEQYFGPGTRLTVT.

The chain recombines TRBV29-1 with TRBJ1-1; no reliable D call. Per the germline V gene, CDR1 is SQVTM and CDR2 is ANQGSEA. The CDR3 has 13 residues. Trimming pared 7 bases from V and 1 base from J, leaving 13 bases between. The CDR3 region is CSGERNQNTEAFF. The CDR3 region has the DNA TGCAGCGGCGAGAGAAATCAGAACACTGAAGCTTTCTTT.

The CDR3 nucleotides are TGTGCCAGCAGCCAAGATCTGGGCCCGGGGGAGACCCAGTACTTC. Protein product: CASSQDLGPGETQYF. V is TRBV5-4 and J is TRBJ2-5, with TRBD2 as a possible D gene (5 bases). The V end was cut by 4 bases, the J end by 5 bases, with 18 bases between. CDR3 length equals 15 residues. Germline V gene data show CDR1 as SGHNT and CDR2 as YYREEE (reference sequence).

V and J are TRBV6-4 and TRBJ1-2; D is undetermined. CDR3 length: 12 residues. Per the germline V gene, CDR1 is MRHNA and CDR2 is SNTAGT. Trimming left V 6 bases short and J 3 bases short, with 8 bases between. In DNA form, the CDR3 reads TGTGCCAGCAGACTTCTAGACTATGGCTACACCTTC. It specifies CASRLLDYGYTF.

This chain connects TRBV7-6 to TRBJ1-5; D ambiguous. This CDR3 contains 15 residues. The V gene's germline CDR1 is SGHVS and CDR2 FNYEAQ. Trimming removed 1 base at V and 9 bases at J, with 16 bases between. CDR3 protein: CASSLDVGSRGPQHF. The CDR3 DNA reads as TGTGCCAGCAGCTTAGATGTCGGCAGTCGGGGGCCCCAGCATTTT. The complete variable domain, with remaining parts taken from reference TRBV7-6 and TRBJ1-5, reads GAGVSQSPRYKVTKRGQDVALRCDPISGHVSLYWYRQALGQGPEFLTYFNYEAQQDKSGLPNDRFSAERPEGSISTLTIQRTEQRDSAMYRCASSLDVGSRGPQHFGDGTRLSIL.

DNA of the CDR3: TGTGCCAGCACCCTCGGACAGGTCTCTGGAAACACCATATATTTT. It yields the protein CASTLGQVSGNTIYF. V is TRBV5-6 and J is TRBJ1-3; 7 nucleotides agree with TRBD1. The germline CDR1 and CDR2 sequences are SGHDT and YYEEEE. Trimming took 6 bases from V and 0 from J; bases not matched to a gene: 6. The CDR3 loop spans 15 amino acids.